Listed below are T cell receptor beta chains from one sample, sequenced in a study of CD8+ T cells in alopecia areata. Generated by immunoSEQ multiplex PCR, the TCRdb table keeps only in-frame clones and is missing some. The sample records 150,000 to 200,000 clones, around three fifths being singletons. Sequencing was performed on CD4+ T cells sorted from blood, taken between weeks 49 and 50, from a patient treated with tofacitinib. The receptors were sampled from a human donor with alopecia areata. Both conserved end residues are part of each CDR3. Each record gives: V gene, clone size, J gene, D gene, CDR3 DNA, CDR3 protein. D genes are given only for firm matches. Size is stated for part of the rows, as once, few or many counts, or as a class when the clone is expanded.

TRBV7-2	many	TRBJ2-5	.	TGTGCCAGCAGCCAAATGGGGGGTTATCAAGAGACCCAGTACTTC	CASSQMGGYQETQYF
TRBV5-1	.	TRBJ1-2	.	TGCGCCAGCAGCTCGGGCGGATATGGCTACACCTTC	CASSSGGYGYTF
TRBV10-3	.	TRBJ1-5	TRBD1	TGTGCCATCAGTGGGGACAGGGATCAGCCCCAGCATTTT	CAISGDRDQPQHF
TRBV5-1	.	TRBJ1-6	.	TGCGCCAGCACCATGGCCGGTCTGCAAGCCGGCAATTCACCCCTCCACTTT	CASTMAGLQAGNSPLHF
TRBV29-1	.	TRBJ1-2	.	TGCAGCGCCCCGGGGGCTGGGACTCGCTACACCTTC	CSAPGAGTRYTF
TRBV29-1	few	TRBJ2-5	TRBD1	TGCAGCGTTAGACAGGGTATAGAGACCCAGTACTTC	CSVRQGIETQYF
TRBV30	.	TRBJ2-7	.	TGTGCCTGGAGTTGGAAGACGGAGCAGTACTTC	CAWSWKTEQYF
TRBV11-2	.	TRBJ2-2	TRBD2	TGTGCCAGCAGCTTTCTTGGTAGCGGGGGGACCAGGGAGCTGTTTTTT	CASSFLGSGGTRELFF
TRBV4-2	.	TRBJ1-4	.	TGTGCCAGCAGCCAAGATAATACAGGCGTACTGTTTTTT	CASSQDNTGVLFF
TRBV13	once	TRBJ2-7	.	TGTGCCAGCAGCCTGCCCAGCTCCAGGGGGGGGCTCCACGAGCAGTACTTC	CASSLPSSRGGLHEQYF
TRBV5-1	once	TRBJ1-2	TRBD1	TGCGCCAGCAGCTACTCCTTTCCTGGGGACAGGGCGGGCTACACCTTC	CASSYSFPGDRAGYTF
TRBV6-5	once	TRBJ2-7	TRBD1	TGTGCCAGCACCCGGGGACAGGGACACTACGAGCAGTACTTC	CASTRGQGHYEQYF
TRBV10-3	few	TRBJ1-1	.	TGTGCCATCAGGGGGGCTATGAACACTGAAGCTTTCTTT	CAIRGAMNTEAFF
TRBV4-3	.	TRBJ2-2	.	TGCGCCAGCAGCCAAGCTCTGAAGACCGGGGAGCTGTTTTTT	CASSQALKTGELFF
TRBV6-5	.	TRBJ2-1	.	TGTGCCAGCAGTGACCAACAGGGTTTGAGTGAGCAGTTCTTC	CASSDQQGLSEQFF
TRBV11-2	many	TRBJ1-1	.	TGTGCCAGCAGCCTCGGGGGGGACACTGAAGCTTTCTTT	CASSLGGDTEAFF
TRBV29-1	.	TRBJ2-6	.	TGCAGCGTTGAAGAACCCGGGGCGACTGGGGCCAACGTCCTGACTTTC	CSVEEPGATGANVLTF
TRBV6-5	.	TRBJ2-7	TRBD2	TGTGCCAGCAGCTACCAGCGGGGCAATACCTACGAGCAGTACTTC	CASSYQRGNTYEQYF
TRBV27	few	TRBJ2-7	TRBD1	TGTGCCAGCAGCAGTAACTGGGACAGACGCTACGAGCAGTACTTC	CASSSNWDRRYEQYF
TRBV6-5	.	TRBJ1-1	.	TGTGCCAGCAGTTACAATACAGGTCGAGAAGCTTTCTTT	CASSYNTGREAFF
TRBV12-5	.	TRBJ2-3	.	TGTGCTAGTGCCCCGGGACTCGTCACAGATACGCAGTATTTT	CASAPGLVTDTQYF
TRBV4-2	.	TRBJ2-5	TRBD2	TGTGCCAGCAGCCCAGGACTAGCGGGGTCTCAAGAGACCCAGTACTTC	CASSPGLAGSQETQYF
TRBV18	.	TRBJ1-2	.	TGTGCCAGCTCACCACCTTACACCGCTAACTATGGCTACACCTTC	CASSPPYTANYGYTF
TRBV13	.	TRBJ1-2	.	TGTGCCAGCAGCTTAAGTGTAGGGCCCAGCCGCTTC	CASSLSVGPSRF
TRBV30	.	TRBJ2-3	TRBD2	TGTGCCTGGAGTGTACGGGCTAGCGGGGGGGCCGAGCTTTTT	CAWSVRASGGAELF
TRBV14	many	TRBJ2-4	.	TGTGCCAGCAGCCCCTATTCCAGTCTGGACCTAGCCAAAAACATTCAGTACTTC	CASSPYSSLDLAKNIQYF
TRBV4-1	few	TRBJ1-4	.	TGCGCCAGCAGCCAATCGTCGGCCCCTAATGAAAAACTGTTTTTT	CASSQSSAPNEKLFF
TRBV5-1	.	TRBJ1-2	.	TGCGCCAGCAGCTTGGACCGAGAGAGGAACTATGGCTACACCTTC	CASSLDRERNYGYTF
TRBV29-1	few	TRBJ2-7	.	TGCAGCGTTGTTCCCCTTAGGGGGTCCACCTACGAGCAGTACTTC	CSVVPLRGSTYEQYF
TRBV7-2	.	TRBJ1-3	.	TGTGCCAGCAGCATAGGGGGGACTGAAAACACCATATATTTT	CASSIGGTENTIYF